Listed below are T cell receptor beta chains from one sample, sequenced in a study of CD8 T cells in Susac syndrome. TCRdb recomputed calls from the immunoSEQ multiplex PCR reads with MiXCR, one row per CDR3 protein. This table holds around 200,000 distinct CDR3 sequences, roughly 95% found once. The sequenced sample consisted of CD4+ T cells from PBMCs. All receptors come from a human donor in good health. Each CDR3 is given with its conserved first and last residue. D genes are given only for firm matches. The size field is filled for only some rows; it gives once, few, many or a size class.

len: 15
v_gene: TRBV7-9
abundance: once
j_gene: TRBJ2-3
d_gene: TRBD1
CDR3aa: CASLGNRGPTDTQYF
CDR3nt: TGTGCCAGCTTAGGGAACAGGGGGCCGACAGATACGCAGTATTTT

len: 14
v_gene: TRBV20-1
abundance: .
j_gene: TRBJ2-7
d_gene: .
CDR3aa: CSAQWRGPSYEQYF
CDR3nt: TGCAGTGCCCAGTGGCGGGGGCCCTCCTACGAGCAGTACTTC

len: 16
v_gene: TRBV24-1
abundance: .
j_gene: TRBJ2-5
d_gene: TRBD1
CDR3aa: CATSDEGTGLQETQYF
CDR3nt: TGTGCCACCAGTGATGAAGGGACAGGGCTTCAAGAGACCCAGTACTTC

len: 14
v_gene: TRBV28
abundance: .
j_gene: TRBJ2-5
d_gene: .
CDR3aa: CASSQSGGGETQYF
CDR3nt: TGTGCCAGCAGTCAGTCCGGGGGCGGGGAGACCCAGTACTTC

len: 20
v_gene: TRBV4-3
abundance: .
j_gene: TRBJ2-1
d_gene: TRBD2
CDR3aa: CASSQEVIGLAGGSANEQFF
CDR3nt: TGCGCCAGCAGCCAAGAAGTGATAGGGCTAGCGGGGGGGTCCGCCAATGAGCAGTTCTTC

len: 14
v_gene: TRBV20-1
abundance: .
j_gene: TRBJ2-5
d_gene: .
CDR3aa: CSARDLSVYKTQYF
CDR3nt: TGCAGTGCTAGAGATCTAAGCGTCTACAAGACCCAGTACTTC

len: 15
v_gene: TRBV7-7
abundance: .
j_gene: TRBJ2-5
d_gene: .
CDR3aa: CASSLSGGPGETQYF
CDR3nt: TGTGCTAGCAGCTTATCTGGCGGGCCTGGCGAGACCCAGTACTTC

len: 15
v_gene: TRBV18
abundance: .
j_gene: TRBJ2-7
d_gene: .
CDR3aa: CASSPREGVSSEQYF
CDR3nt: TGTGCCAGCTCACCCCGCGAGGGAGTCTCGTCCGAGCAGTACTTC

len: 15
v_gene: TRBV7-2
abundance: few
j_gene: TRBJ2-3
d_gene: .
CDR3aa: CASSPGSREGDTQYF
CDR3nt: TGTGCCAGCAGCCCGGGAAGCAGGGAAGGAGATACGCAGTATTTT

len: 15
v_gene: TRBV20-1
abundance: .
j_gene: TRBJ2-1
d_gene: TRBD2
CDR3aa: CSARGTSGYYNEQFF
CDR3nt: TGCAGTGCTAGAGGGACTAGCGGGTACTACAATGAGCAGTTCTTC

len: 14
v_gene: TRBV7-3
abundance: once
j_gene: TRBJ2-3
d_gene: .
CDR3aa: CASSLRASTDTQYF
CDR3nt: TGTGCCAGCAGCTTAAGGGCTAGCACAGATACGCAGTATTTT

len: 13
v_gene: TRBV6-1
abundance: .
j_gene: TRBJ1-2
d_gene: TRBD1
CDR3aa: CASSATGQHGYTF
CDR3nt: TGTGCCAGCAGTGCGACGGGACAGCATGGCTACACCTTC

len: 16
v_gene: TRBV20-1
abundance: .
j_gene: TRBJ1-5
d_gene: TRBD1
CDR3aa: CSAQDRDHYSNQPQHF
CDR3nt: TGCAGTGCACAAGACAGGGATCATTATAGCAATCAGCCCCAGCATTTT

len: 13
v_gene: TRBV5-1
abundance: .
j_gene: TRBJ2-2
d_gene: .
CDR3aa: CAGGQTGTGELFF
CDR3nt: TGCGCCGGAGGACAGACTGGGACCGGGGAGCTGTTTTTT

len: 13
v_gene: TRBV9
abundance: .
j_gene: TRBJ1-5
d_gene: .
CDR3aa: CASAMDSNQPQHF
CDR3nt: TGTGCCAGCGCAATGGACAGCAATCAGCCCCAGCATTTT

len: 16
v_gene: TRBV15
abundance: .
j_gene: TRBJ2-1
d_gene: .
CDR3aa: CATSRDRFSAHNEQFF
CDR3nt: TGTGCCACCAGCAGAGATCGTTTTAGCGCCCACAATGAGCAGTTCTTC

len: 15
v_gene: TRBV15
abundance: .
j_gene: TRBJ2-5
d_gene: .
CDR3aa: CATSRAWGYQETQYF
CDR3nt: TGTGCCACCAGCAGAGCCTGGGGTTACCAAGAGACCCAGTACTTC

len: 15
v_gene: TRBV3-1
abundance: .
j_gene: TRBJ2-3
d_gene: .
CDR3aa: CASSQGRSTPDTQYF
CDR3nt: TGTGCCAGCAGCCAAGGGCGATCGACGCCAGATACGCAGTATTTT

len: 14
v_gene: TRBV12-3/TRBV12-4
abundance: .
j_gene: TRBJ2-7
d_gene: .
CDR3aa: CASSRQLSLYEQYF
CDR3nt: TGTGCCAGCAGTCGACAGTTAAGCCTATACGAGCAGTACTTC